This T cell receptor beta chain was sequenced in a study of T cell responses to AZD1222 COVID-19 vaccine. V lost 2 bases and J 1 base, leaving 12 bases between the germline ends. The CDR3 has 15 amino acids. The germline CDR1 and CDR2 sequences are MNHEY and SVGEGT. Method: immunoSEQ multiplex PCR; TCRdb's copy keeps in-frame clones and lacks some. The sample carries about 120,000 clones, 90% recorded once. Study-level points and caveats: Spike-specific TCR breadth and depth grew following two AZD1222 doses. The donor group comprised mostly white British people and more females; the analysis possibly underestimated clonal diversity.

Details on this clone: The target antigen is unknown.

Specimen: peripheral blood, collected on day 0 of AZD1222 vaccination. This receptor was identified in an adult in good health. The gene calls are TRBV6-2 or TRBV6-3 and TRBJ2-7; perhaps TRBD1 as D (6 bases). In DNA form, the CDR3 reads TGTGCCAGCAGTTACCTCAGGGGCAATTCCTACGAGCAGTACTTC. Its translation is CASSYLRGNSYEQYF.